This T cell receptor (beta chain) was identified in a study of early T cells in non-severe SARS-CoV-2 infection. In the study overall: It was bulk RNA from unsorted whole blood that was sequenced, and the chains were unpaired.

The V and J ends lost 5 bases and 4 bases respectively, with 20 bases between them. The CDR3 consists of 16 residues. The germline V gene encodes CDR1 MDHEN and CDR2 SYDVKM. TCRdb reprocessed the 5' RACE reads with MiXCR, giving one entry per CDR3 protein. There are roughly 100,000 distinct CDR3 sequences in the sample; about 13% occur only once, and 2% to 2.5% lies in the top ten. This clonotype was recorded at least ten times. The sample was whole blood. This TCR derives from an adult who was a healthcare worker with PCR-confirmed SARS-CoV-2 infection or an uninfected control (not recorded which). V gene TRBV28 combines with J gene TRBJ1-1; a possible D gene is TRBD1 (5 bases). CDR3 region: CASSQNLGRGGTEAFF. CDR3 DNA: TGTGCCAGCAGTCAAAACCTGGGTCGGGGGGGCACTGAAGCTTTCTTT.